These 27 T cell receptor beta chains share one sample of origin, sequenced in a study of CD8 T cells in Susac syndrome. RNA totalling about 0.45 to 1 ug underwent reverse transcription with random hexamers. Via MiXCR, TCRdb re-called the immunoSEQ multiplex PCR reads, giving one row per CDR3 protein. The data hold 100,000 to 150,000 distinct CDR3 sequences, with more than 85% observed a single time. The specimen was CD8+ T cells from PBMCs. These receptors were obtained from a human donor with multiple sclerosis.

The V and J genes are TRBV5-6 and TRBJ2-1; unclear D gene. Trimming took 1 base from V and 7 from J, leaving 15 bases between them. Looked up from germline, CDR1 is SGHDT and CDR2 is YYEEEE. CDR3 length equals 15 residues. In DNA, the CDR3 is TGTGCCAGCAGCTTGAAGACGGCCTGGTGGAATGAGCAGTTCTTC. Amino acid sequence: CASSLKTAWWNEQFF.

The V and J genes are TRBV2 and TRBJ2-7; possibly TRBD2 for D (6 bases). There are 13 residues in the CDR3. The germline gives CDR1 SNHLY, CDR2 FYNNEI. Trimming stripped 6 bases from V and 2 bases from J, with 11 bases between. CDR3 DNA: TGTGCCAGCAGAGGGACTGTGGCCTACGAGCAGTACTTC. Translation: CASRGTVAYEQYF.

This clonotype was recorded a few times. The CDR3 protein is CASSLGRAGNYEQYF. CDR3 DNA sequence: TGTGCCAGCAGCTTAGGCAGGGCAGGGAACTACGAGCAGTACTTC. The chain joins TRBV13 to TRBJ2-7; perhaps TRBD1 as D (5 bases). V lost 0 bases, J lost 3 bases, and 12 bases lay in between. Germline loops: CDR1 PRHDT, CDR2 FYEKMQ (reference sequence). This CDR3 has 15 residues.

The chain recombines TRBV24-1 with TRBJ2-7; 9 positions agree with TRBD1. This CDR3 is built from 16 residues. V lost 2 bases to trimming and J lost 0 bases; unmatched junction nucleotides: 4. Germline V gene data show CDR1 as KGHDR and CDR2 as SFDVKD. The CDR3 nucleotides read TGTGCCACCAGTGATTGGCGACAGGGGGTCTCCTACGAGCAGTACTTC. Translation: CATSDWRQGVSYEQYF.

V gene TRBV2 combines with J gene TRBJ2-5; D is unclear. Germline loops: CDR1 SNHLY, CDR2 FYNNEI. Trimming shortened V by 8 bases and J by 5 bases, and 15 bases separated the two germline ends. CDR3 size: 13 residues. CDR3: CASAWLLGETQYF. The DNA for the CDR3 is TGTGCCAGCGCGTGGCTGCTCGGGGAGACCCAGTACTTC.

The chain combines TRBV11-1 with TRBJ2-3; 13 bases match TRBD2. This CDR3 comprises 17 residues. The V gene end was trimmed by 5 bases and the J gene end by 4 bases; junction bases not matched to a gene: 9. Germline V CDR1 and CDR2: SGHAT, FQDESV (reference sequence). The CDR3 region is CASSATGTSGKADTQYF. As DNA, the CDR3 is TGTGCCAGCAGCGCCACCGGGACTAGCGGGAAGGCAGATACGCAGTATTTT.

This clonotype was seen once. The genes are TRBV12-3 or TRBV12-4 and TRBJ2-3, with D possibly matching TRBD2 (6 bases). The CDR3 extends over 16 amino acids. Between the trimmed V and J ends, which lost 6 bases and 4 bases, there was a span of 20 bases. The CDR3 spells CASRGWDGGTPDTQYF. The CDR3 DNA follows: TGTGCCAGCAGGGGATGGGACGGCGGGACGCCAGATACGCAGTATTTT.

V and J are TRBV12-5 and TRBJ2-7, with D unresolved. Trimming took off 5 bases at V and 0 bases at J, with 8 bases between the two ends. The germline V gene has CDR1 LGHNT and CDR2 FRNRAP. The CDR3 has 13 residues. Here the CDR3 DNA reads TGTGCTAGTGGTCCAGAGCTCTCCTACGAGCAGTACTTC. This encodes CASGPELSYEQYF. The full variable domain, in which reference TRBV12-5 and TRBJ2-7 provide the parts outside the CDR3, is DARVTQTPRHKVTEMGQEVTMRCQPILGHNTVFWYRQTMMQGLELLAYFRNRAPLDDSGMPKDRFSAEMPDATLATLKIQPSEPRDSAVYFCASGPELSYEQYFGPGTRLTVT.

V is TRBV4-1 and J is TRBJ2-3, with D perhaps TRBD1 (6 bases). V lost 1 base and J 1 base, leaving 9 bases between the germline ends. From germline, CDR1 is MGHRA and CDR2 YSYEKL. The CDR3 extends over 15 amino acids. The CDR3 region has the DNA TGCGCCAGCAGCCAAGGAGGGGGACGCACAGATACGCAGTATTTT. Translated: CASSQGGGRTDTQYF.

The chain recombines TRBV15 with TRBJ2-3; possibly TRBD1 for D (6 bases). The CDR3 sequence is 14 residues long. V was cut by 5 bases and J by 3 bases, with 12 bases left in between. The germline V gene encodes CDR1 LNHNV and CDR2 YYDKDF (reference sequence). For the CDR3, the DNA is TGTGCCACCAGCGCAGGGGAAACAACAGATACGCAGTATTTT. Protein product: CATSAGETTDTQYF.

J is TRBJ1-4 and V is TRBV20-1, with a weak D call TRBD1 (6 bases). The CDR3 consists of 17 residues. V lost 5 bases and J 8 bases, leaving 27 bases between the germline ends. From germline, CDR1 is DFQATT and CDR2 SNEGSKA (reference sequence). The CDR3 sequence is CSARRRGADYLGEKLFF. DNA of the CDR3: TGCAGTGCTCGCCGGCGGGGGGCGGATTACCTCGGGGAAAAACTGTTTTTT.

The chain joins TRBV4-1 to TRBJ1-5; D is unresolved. The germline gives CDR1 MGHRA, CDR2 YSYEKL. The length of the CDR3 is 15 residues. V gave up 1 base and J gave up 2 bases, with 9 bases separating them. The CDR3 DNA sequence: TGCGCCAGCAGCCAAGTTAAATACGGCAATCAGCCCCAGCATTTT. Translation gives CASSQVKYGNQPQHF.

This sequence joins TRBV20-1 and TRBJ1-6; TRBD1 matches at 9 bases. J lost 10 bases, V lost 2 bases, and 9 bases had no gene match. Germline CDR1 DFQATT, CDR2 SNEGSKA (reference sequence). The CDR3 loop spans 15 amino acids. The CDR3 DNA sequence: TGCAGTGCTAGATTTACCGGGACAGGGAACTCACCCCTCCACTTT. Protein: CSARFTGTGNSPLHF.

The chain has TRBV5-1 and TRBJ2-1; possible D gene TRBD2, 5 bases. The CDR3 runs 16 residues. Trimming cost V 2 bases and J 10 bases, with 22 bases left between them. Germline values: CDR1 SGHRS, CDR2 YFSETQ. For the CDR3, the DNA is TGCGCCAGCAGCTTCCGAGGAGCGGAGGCCCTAAGGGAGCAGTTCTTC. It codes for CASSFRGAEALREQFF.

The V call is TRBV4-1, the J call TRBJ1-3; TRBD1 matches 7 bases. With V trimmed by 4 bases and J by 5 bases, 11 bases remained unmatched. This CDR3 is 16 amino acids long. Germline CDR1 reads MGHRA; CDR2 reads YSYEKL. The CDR3, as DNA: TGCGCCAGCAGCCCGGGACAGAATCTATACCGAAACACCATATATTTT. Amino acids: CASSPGQNLYRNTIYF.

The rearrangement joins TRBV7-9 to TRBJ2-7; 8 bases are a match to TRBD1. CDR1 and CDR2 from the germline V gene are SEHNR and FQNEAQ (reference sequence). The CDR3 consists of 14 residues. The V and J ends lost 5 bases and 5 bases, in that order; junction bases with no gene match: 8. The CDR3 nucleotides read TGTGCCAGCAGCATAGGACAGGGAGCGGACGAGCAGTACTTC. Its protein is CASSIGQGADEQYF. The whole variable domain, filled in from reference TRBV7-9 and TRBJ2-7, reads DTGVSQNPRHKITKRGQNVTFRCDPISEHNRLYWYRQTLGQGPEFLTYFQNEAQLEKSRLLSDRFSAERPKGSFSTLEIQRTEQGDSAMYLCASSIGQGADEQYFGPGTRLTVT.

The chain links TRBV10-3 to TRBJ2-1, with 8 bases that match TRBD2. With 3 bases clipped from V and 4 bases from J, the junction kept 5 bases outside the gene matches. There are 15 residues in the CDR3. CDR1 is ENHRY, CDR2 SYGVKD, per germline. The CDR3 DNA is TGTGCCATCAGTGAAGGGACTAGACCGTACAATGAGCAGTTCTTC. Its translation is CAISEGTRPYNEQFF.

J is TRBJ2-1 and V is TRBV7-9, with 10 bases fitting TRBD1. The ends lost 5 bases at V and 8 bases at J; junction bases unmatched: 9. CDR3 length: 15 amino acids. Germline values: CDR1 SEHNR, CDR2 FQNEAQ (reference sequence). DNA for the CDR3: TGTGCCAGCAGCGACAGACAGGGGGCTCGCTATGAGCAGTTCTTC. It translates to CASSDRQGARYEQFF.

This clonotype was found once. The J gene is TRBJ2-5, the V gene TRBV4-1, with unresolved D. The CDR3 extends over 14 amino acids. V was pared by 0 bases and J by 5 bases, with 10 bases between. Per the germline V gene, CDR1 is MGHRA and CDR2 is YSYEKL. As DNA, the CDR3 is TGCGCCAGCAGCCAAGAAGGAGTTCGGGAGACCCAGTACTTC. Its protein is CASSQEGVRETQYF.

The genes are TRBV2 and TRBJ1-2; D perhaps matches TRBD1 (5 bases). There are 15 residues in the CDR3. Germline V gene sequence: CDR1 SNHLY, CDR2 FYNNEI. With 3 bases removed from V and 4 bases from J, the gap between germline ends came to 15 bases. CDR3 bases: TGTGCCAGCAGTGAGGGGGAGGTGGCCGCCTATGGCTACACCTTC. Its protein product is CASSEGEVAAYGYTF.

The rearrangement uses TRBV9 and TRBJ1-5; D ambiguous. The CDR3 extends over 14 amino acids. Trimming took off 4 bases at V and 4 bases at J, with 12 bases between the two ends. Germline CDR1 is SGDLS and CDR2 is YYNGEE. The CDR3 reads CASSPDLGNQPQHF. The CDR3 nucleotides are TGTGCCAGCAGCCCCGATCTAGGGAATCAGCCCCAGCATTTT.

This rearrangement joins TRBV7-9 to TRBJ1-1; TRBD1 might be the D (5 bases). The V end lost 2 bases, the J end lost 8 bases, and 15 bases lay between the germline ends. The CDR3 sequence is 14 residues long. Germline CDR1 SEHNR, CDR2 FQNEAQ (reference sequence). The CDR3: CASSLLRGGAEAFF. The DNA of the CDR3 is TGTGCCAGCAGCTTATTGCGCGGTGGGGCCGAAGCTTTCTTT.

V and J are TRBV7-9 and TRBJ2-1; D tentatively reads TRBD1 or TRBD2 (8 bases each). CDR3 size: 17 residues. The germline V and J ends were trimmed by 3 bases and 4 bases, with 19 bases remaining between them. CDR1 and CDR2 (germline): SEHNR, FQNEAQ (reference sequence). Written as DNA, the CDR3 is TGTGCCAGCAGCTTGAGGAGTAGCGGGACAGGATACAATGAGCAGTTCTTC. Translation gives CASSLRSSGTGYNEQFF.

The CDR3 DNA sequence: TGTGCCAGCAGCTTGCGGGGGGTCTCCTACAATGAGCAGTTCTTC. Protein sequence: CASSLRGVSYNEQFF. This chain uses TRBV9 with TRBJ2-1, with 8 bases lining up with TRBD2. The CDR3 covers 15 residues. The trim removed 4 bases at V and 0 bases at J, leaving 3 bases unmatched. Germline-derived CDR1 and CDR2 are SGDLS and YYNGEE. The full variable domain, its missing parts supplied by reference TRBV9 and TRBJ2-1, is DSGVTQTPKHLITATGQRVTLRCSPRSGDLSVYWYQQSLDQGLQFLIQYYNGEERAKGNILERFSAQQFPDLHSELNLSSLELGDSALYFCASSLRGVSYNEQFFGPGTRLTVL.

The CDR3: CASSSSGQGDEQFF. The CDR3 bases are TGCGCCAGCAGCTCCTCAGGACAGGGAGATGAGCAGTTCTTC. The rearrangement links TRBV5-1 to TRBJ2-1, with 8 bases lining up with TRBD1. V dropped 3 bases and J dropped 8; count of bases not matched to a gene: 7. The CDR3 is made up of 14 amino acids. Germline loops: CDR1 SGHRS, CDR2 YFSETQ.

The V call is TRBV14, the J call TRBJ2-1, with 9 bases matching TRBD2. The CDR3 has 20 residues. V lost 5 bases to trimming and J lost 1 base; unmatched junction nucleotides: 18. Per the germline V gene, CDR1 is SGHDN and CDR2 is FVKESK. CDR3 protein: CASSTTLADITSGSYNEQFF. The CDR3 DNA reads TGTGCCAGCAGCACCACTTTGGCTGATATTACTAGCGGGTCCTACAATGAGCAGTTCTTC.

The chain employs TRBV7-8 and TRBJ2-7; D is possibly TRBD1 (6 bases). Germline V gives CDR1 SGHVS, CDR2 FQNEAQ. V dropped 5 bases and J dropped 3 bases, with 11 bases sitting between them. CDR3 length equals 13 residues. For the CDR3, the DNA is TGTGCCAGCAGCCCCGGACAGAACTACGAGCAGTACTTC. This gives the protein CASSPGQNYEQYF.